The sequence of this TCR beta chain was determined in a study of T-cell reconstitution after alpha-beta-depleted transplantation in children. This clonotype has at least ten counts. Unique molecular identifiers were used to barcode this TCRbeta library. Using its own MiXCR run on the PCR reads, TCRdb lists one record per CDR3 protein. Among over 150,000 distinct CDR3 sequences listed, just over 14% were seen once. This clonotype originated in a human donor who donated a stem cell graft to a child with acute lymphoblastic leukemia. The specimen comprised PBMCs from the stem cell graft donor, sampled from the stem cell graft.

DNA of the CDR3: TGTGCCATCAGAAACGGACTAGCGGGAGCGGGAGATACGCAGTATTTT. This encodes CAIRNGLAGAGDTQYF. The chain uses TRBV10-3 and TRBJ2-3, with TRBD2 matching 13 bases. This CDR3 has 16 residues. CDR1 and CDR2 from the germline V gene are ENHRY and SYGVKD. With V trimmed by 6 bases and J by 5 bases, 8 bases remained unmatched.